This is a list of T cell receptor beta chains from one sample in a study of CD8+ T cells in alopecia areata. Sequencing used immunoSEQ multiplex PCR; TCRdb keeps in-frame clones, though not all of them. The sample has over 85,000 clones, about 40% seen once. The sequenced material came from CD4+ T cells sorted from blood. The receptors here all came from a human donor with alopecia areata. Both conserved end residues are part of each CDR3. A D gene is named only where the DNA matches it firmly. A row's size may be missing; if present it is once, few, many or a size class.

-	-	TRBV2	TRBJ2-2	CASKASVNTGELFF	TGTGCCAGCAAGGCTAGCGTGAACACCGGGGAGCTGTTTTTT
-	few	TRBV29-1	TRBJ1-2	CSGSFQGYYGYTF	TGCAGCGGTTCGTTTCAGGGGTACTATGGCTACACCTTC
-	-	TRBV29-1	TRBJ2-7	CSVEVHLTYEQYF	TGCAGCGTTGAAGTTCATCTTACCTACGAGCAGTACTTC
-	-	TRBV14	TRBJ1-2	CASSQARQLVPYTF	TGTGCCAGCAGCCAAGCTCGACAGTTAGTCCCCTACACCTTC
TRBD2	once	TRBV29-1	TRBJ2-1	CSVDIAGAPYNEQFF	TGCAGCGTTGATATAGCGGGAGCCCCCTACAATGAGCAGTTCTTC
TRBD1	-	TRBV5-1	TRBJ2-5	CASSSEYRGQRETQYF	TGCGCCAGCAGCTCGGAGTACAGGGGGCAGCGGGAGACCCAGTACTTC
TRBD2	-	TRBV9	TRBJ2-7	CASSAGLAGRYEQYF	TGTGCCAGCAGCGCCGGACTAGCGGGGAGGTACGAGCAGTACTTC
TRBD1	-	TRBV30	TRBJ2-2	CAWRTGVPGELFF	TGTGCCTGGAGGACAGGGGTTCCCGGGGAGCTGTTTTTT
TRBD2	-	TRBV29-1	TRBJ2-3	CSVARLAGHTDTQYF	TGCAGCGTTGCCCGACTAGCGGGACACACAGATACGCAGTATTTT
TRBD2	few	TRBV29-1	TRBJ2-1	CSADQLAAGNEQFF	TGCAGCGCTGACCAACTAGCGGCTGGGAATGAGCAGTTCTTC
-	few	TRBV29-1	TRBJ2-1	CSGKPPGSYNEQFF	TGCAGCGGAAAACCCCCCGGCTCCTACAATGAGCAGTTCTTC
-	many	TRBV4-3	TRBJ2-7	CASSQRPGSYEQYF	TGCGCCAGCAGCCAACGCCCAGGGTCCTACGAGCAGTACTTC
-	-	TRBV7-2	TRBJ1-5	CASSLGGEQPQHF	TGTGCCAGCAGCTTAGGGGGCGAACAGCCCCAGCATTTT
TRBD2	few	TRBV29-1	TRBJ2-5	CSGAGGETQYF	TGCAGCGGGGCGGGGGGAGAGACCCAGTACTTC
-	-	TRBV5-1	TRBJ2-5	CASQVGNEETQYF	TGCGCCAGCCAGGTCGGCAATGAAGAGACCCAGTACTTC
-	-	TRBV29-1	TRBJ2-3	CSDRGGDTQYF	TGCAGCGACCGGGGTGGCGATACGCAGTATTTT
-	once	TRBV29-1	TRBJ2-1	CSVEWSGGGGEQFF	TGCAGCGTTGAATGGTCAGGGGGCGGGGGTGAGCAGTTCTTC
-	few	TRBV29-1	TRBJ1-5	CSVGGAGPQHF	TGCAGCGTTGGCGGGGCCGGGCCCCAGCATTTT
-	few	TRBV6-5	TRBJ1-2	CASSGGYGYTF	TGTGCCAGCAGTGGAGGCTATGGCTACACCTTC
TRBD2	-	TRBV5-6	TRBJ2-7	CASSLPLAGSYEQYF	TGTGCCAGCAGCTTACCACTAGCGGGTTCCTACGAGCAGTACTTC
-	-	TRBV4-3	TRBJ2-7	CASSQGRGECF	TGCGCCAGCAGCCAGGGGAGAGGGGAGTGCTTC
TRBD1	medium-sized	TRBV7-2	TRBJ1-3	CASSLHRQGSGNTIYF	TGTGCCAGCAGCTTGCACCGACAGGGGTCTGGAAACACCATATATTTT